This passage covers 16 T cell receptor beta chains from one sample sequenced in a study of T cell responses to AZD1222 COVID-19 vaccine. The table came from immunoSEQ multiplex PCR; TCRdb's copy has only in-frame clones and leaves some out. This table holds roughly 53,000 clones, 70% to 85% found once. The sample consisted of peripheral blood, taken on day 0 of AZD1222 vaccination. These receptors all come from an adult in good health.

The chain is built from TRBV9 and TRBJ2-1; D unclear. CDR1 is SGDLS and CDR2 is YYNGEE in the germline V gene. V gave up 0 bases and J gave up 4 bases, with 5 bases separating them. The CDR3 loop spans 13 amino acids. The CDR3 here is CASSVAAYNEQFF. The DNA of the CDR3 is TGTGCCAGCAGCGTAGCCGCGTACAATGAGCAGTTCTTC.

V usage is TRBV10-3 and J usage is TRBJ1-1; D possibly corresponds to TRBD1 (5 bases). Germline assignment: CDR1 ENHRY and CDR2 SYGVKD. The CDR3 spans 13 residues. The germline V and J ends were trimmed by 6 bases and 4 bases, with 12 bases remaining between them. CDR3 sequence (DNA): TGTGCCATCAGCATGGGGGAAAGCACTGAAGCTTTCTTT. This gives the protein CAISMGESTEAFF.

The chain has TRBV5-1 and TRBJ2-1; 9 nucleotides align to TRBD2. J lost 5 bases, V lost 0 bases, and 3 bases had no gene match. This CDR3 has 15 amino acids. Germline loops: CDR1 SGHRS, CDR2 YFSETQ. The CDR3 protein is CASSLAAGGHNEQFF. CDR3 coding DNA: TGCGCCAGCAGCTTGGCTGCGGGAGGGCACAATGAGCAGTTCTTC.

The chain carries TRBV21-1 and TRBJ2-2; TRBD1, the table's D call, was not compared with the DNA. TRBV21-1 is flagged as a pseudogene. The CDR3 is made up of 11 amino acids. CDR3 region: CASMGAGELFF. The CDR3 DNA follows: TGTGCCAGCATGGGCGCCGGGGAGCTGTTTTTT.

CDR3 loop: CASSLFGQTNTEAFF. DNA for the CDR3: TGTGCCAGCAGCTTATTTGGACAGACGAACACTGAAGCTTTCTTT. V is TRBV7-9 and J is TRBJ1-1, with D maybe TRBD1 (6 bases). The CDR3 length is 15 residues. V dropped 2 bases and J dropped 1 base, with 11 bases sitting between them. Per the germline V gene, CDR1 is SEHNR and CDR2 is FQNEAQ (reference sequence).

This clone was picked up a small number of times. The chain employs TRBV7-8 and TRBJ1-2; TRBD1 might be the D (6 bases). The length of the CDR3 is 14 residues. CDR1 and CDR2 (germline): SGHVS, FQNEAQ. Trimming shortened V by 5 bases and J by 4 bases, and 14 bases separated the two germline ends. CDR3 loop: CASSARDIAYGYTF. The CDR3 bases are TGTGCCAGCAGCGCCCGGGACATAGCCTATGGCTACACCTTC.

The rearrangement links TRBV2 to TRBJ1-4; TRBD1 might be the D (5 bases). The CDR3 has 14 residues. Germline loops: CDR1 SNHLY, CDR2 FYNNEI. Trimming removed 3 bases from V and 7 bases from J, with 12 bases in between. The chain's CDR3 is CASSDSPGAEKLFF. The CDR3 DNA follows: TGTGCCAGCAGTGACAGCCCTGGGGCTGAAAAACTGTTTTTT.

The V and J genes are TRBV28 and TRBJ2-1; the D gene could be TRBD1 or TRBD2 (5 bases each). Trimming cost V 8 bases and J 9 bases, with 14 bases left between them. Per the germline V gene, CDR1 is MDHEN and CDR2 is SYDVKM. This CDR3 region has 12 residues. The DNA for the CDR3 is TGTGCCAGCTCAAACGCAGGGAGTGAGCAGTTCTTC. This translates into CASSNAGSEQFF.

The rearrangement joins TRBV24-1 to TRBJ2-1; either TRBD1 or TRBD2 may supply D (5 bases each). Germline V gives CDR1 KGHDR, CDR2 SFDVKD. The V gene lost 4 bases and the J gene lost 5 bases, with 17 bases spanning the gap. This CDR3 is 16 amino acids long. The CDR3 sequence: CATSDLTFGGNNEQFF. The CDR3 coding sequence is TGTGCCACCAGTGACCTGACTTTTGGGGGTAACAATGAGCAGTTCTTC.

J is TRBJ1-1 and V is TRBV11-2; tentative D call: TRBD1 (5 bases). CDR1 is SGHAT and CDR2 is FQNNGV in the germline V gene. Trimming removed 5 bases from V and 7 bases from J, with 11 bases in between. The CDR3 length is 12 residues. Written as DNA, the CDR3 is TGTGCCAGCAGCGTACAGGCCAATGAAGCTTTCTTT. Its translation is CASSVQANEAFF.

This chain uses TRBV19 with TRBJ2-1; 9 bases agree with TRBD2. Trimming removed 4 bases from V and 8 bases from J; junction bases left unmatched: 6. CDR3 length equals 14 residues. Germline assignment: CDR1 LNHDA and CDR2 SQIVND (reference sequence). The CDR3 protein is CASSSGRAMDEQFF. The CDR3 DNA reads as TGTGCCAGTAGTAGCGGGAGGGCCATGGATGAGCAGTTCTTC.

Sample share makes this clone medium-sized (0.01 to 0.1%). CDR3 loop: CASRPGGGSPLHF. The CDR3 DNA reads as TGTGCCAGCAGGCCGGGGGGGGGCTCACCCCTCCACTTT. The chain recombines TRBV27 with TRBJ1-6, with D maybe TRBD1 (6 bases). Germline V gene data show CDR1 as MNHEY and CDR2 as SMNVEV (reference sequence). This CDR3 has 13 residues. V was clipped by 6 bases and J by 10 bases, with 13 bases between them.

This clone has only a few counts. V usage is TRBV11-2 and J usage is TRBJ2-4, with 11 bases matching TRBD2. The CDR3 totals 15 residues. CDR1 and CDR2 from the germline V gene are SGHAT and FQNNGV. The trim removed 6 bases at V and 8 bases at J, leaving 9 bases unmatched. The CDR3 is CASSPHSGRGDIQYF. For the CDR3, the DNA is TGTGCCAGCAGTCCCCATAGCGGGAGGGGGGACATTCAGTACTTC.

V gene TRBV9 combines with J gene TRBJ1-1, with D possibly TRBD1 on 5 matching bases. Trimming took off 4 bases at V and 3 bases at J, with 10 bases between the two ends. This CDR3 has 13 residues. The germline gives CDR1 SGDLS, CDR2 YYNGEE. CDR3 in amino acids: CASSSQTDTEAFF. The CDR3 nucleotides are TGTGCCAGCAGCTCCCAGACAGACACTGAAGCTTTCTTT.

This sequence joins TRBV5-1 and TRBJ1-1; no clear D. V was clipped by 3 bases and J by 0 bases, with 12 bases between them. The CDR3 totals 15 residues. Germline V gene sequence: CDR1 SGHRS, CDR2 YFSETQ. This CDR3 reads CASSSEGVVNTEAFF. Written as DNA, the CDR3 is TGCGCCAGCAGCTCGGAGGGCGTCGTGAACACTGAAGCTTTCTTT.

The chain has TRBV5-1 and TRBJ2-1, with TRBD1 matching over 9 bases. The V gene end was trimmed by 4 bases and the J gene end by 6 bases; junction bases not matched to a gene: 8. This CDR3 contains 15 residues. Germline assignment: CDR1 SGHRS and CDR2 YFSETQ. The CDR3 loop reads CASSRGDRDVNEQFF. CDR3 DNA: TGCGCCAGCAGCCGGGGGGACAGGGATGTCAATGAGCAGTTCTTC.